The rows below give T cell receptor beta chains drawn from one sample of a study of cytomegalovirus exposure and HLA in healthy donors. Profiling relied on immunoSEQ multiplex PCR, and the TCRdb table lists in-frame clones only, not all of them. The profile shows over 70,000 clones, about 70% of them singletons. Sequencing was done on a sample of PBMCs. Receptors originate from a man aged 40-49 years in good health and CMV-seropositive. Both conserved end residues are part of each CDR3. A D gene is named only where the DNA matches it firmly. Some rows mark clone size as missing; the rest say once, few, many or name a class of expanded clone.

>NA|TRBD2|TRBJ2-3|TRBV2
CASSDLAGLAGGLDTQYF
TGTGCCAGCAGTGATCTTGCGGGACTAGCGGGGGGGTTAGATACGCAGTATTTT
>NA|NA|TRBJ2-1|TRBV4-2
CASSQGGGREYEQFF
TGTGCCAGCAGCCAAGGCGGCGGACGGGAGTATGAGCAGTTCTTC
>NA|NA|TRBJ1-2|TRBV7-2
CASSTGNGYTF
TGTGCCAGCAGCACAGGGAATGGCTACACCTTC
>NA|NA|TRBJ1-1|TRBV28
CASSLSNEAFF
TGTGCCAGCAGTTTGAGTAATGAAGCTTTCTTT
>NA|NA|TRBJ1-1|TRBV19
CASSFRVAEAFF
TGTGCCAGTAGTTTTCGAGTGGCTGAAGCTTTCTTT
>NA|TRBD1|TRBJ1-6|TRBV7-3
CASSSTGGHNSPLHF
TGTGCCAGCAGCTCAACAGGGGGTCATAATTCACCCCTCCACTTT
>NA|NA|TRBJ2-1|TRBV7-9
CASSLVRAGNNEQFF
TGTGCCAGCAGCTTAGTAAGGGCCGGGAACAATGAGCAGTTCTTC
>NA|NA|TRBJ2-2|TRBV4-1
CASSQGLRLTGELFF
TGCGCCAGCAGCCAAGGGCTCCGATTGACCGGGGAGCTGTTTTTT
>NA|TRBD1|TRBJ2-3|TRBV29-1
CSVDRQGPDTQYF
TGCAGCGTGGATCGACAGGGTCCAGATACGCAGTATTTT
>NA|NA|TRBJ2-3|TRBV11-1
CASSLGRGGGDTQYF
TGTGCCAGCAGCTTGGGAAGGGGTGGGGGGGATACGCAGTATTTT
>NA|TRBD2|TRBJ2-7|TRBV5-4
CASSSAGTSGSRSYEQYF
TGTGCCAGCAGCTCGGCCGGGACTAGCGGGAGCCGGTCCTACGAGCAGTACTTC
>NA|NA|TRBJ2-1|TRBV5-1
CASSRRRGPYGNEQFF
TGCGCCAGCAGCCGTAGGAGGGGCCCCTACGGCAATGAGCAGTTCTTC
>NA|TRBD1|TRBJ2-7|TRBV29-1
CSVARDSSSYEQYF
TGCAGCGTTGCCAGGGACAGCAGCTCCTACGAGCAGTACTTC
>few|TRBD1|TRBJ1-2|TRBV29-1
CSVSGGPVYGYTF
TGCAGCGTTTCAGGGGGCCCGGTCTATGGCTACACCTTC
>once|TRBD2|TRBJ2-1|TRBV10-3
CAISGGLAGVYNEQFF
TGTGCCATCAGTGGGGGACTAGCGGGAGTCTACAATGAGCAGTTCTTC
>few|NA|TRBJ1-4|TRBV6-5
CASSYAGEKLFF
TGTGCCAGCAGTTACGCGGGCGAAAAACTGTTTTTT